The present T cell receptor (beta chain) was sequenced within a study of PD-1 blockade in classical Hodgkin lymphoma. The ends lost 4 bases at V and 3 bases at J; junction bases unmatched: 3. The CDR3 covers 14 residues. Germline V gene lookup returns CDR1 SGHNT and CDR2 YYREEE (reference sequence). Time point: cycle 4 day 1 (C4D1), after 5 to 7 weeks of nivolumab. Every one of the patients relapsed after autologous stem cell transplantation (brentuximab vedotin exposure was variable). After PBMCs were thawed, their CD8+ T cells were isolated by magnetic negative selection. Assay used: immunoSEQ multiplex PCR; TCRdb lists only in-frame clones, some missing. Among about 21,000 clones listed, 84% were seen once. As to this clone: Its antigen is as yet unknown.

The study's findings and limits: Whereas CD4+ TCR diversity had risen significantly by C4D1, CD8+ TCR diversity had not.

The sample here was CD8+ T cells from blood, taken before the fourth cycle of nivolumab. The TCR comes from a human donor with classical Hodgkin lymphoma. The V gene is TRBV5-4, the J gene TRBJ1-3; 8 nucleotides align to TRBD1. CDR3 amino acids: CASSQGARGNTIYF. CDR3 coding DNA: TGTGCCAGCAGCCAGGGGGCGCGTGGAAACACCATATATTTT.